This section outlines one T cell receptor (beta chain) sequence together with its context. The study assigned cohorts using participant-reported clinical history. The sample belongs to a study of blood T cell repertoires in COVID-19. The V gene's germline CDR1 is ENHRY and CDR2 SYGVKD. This CDR3 has 13 amino acids. The V gene end was trimmed by 10 bases and the J gene end by 2 bases; junction bases not matched to a gene: 5. Produced via immunoSEQ multiplex PCR; TCRdb's table is partial and in-frame only. Of approximately 140,000 clones in the sample, around 84% were seen once. This sequence was found in a man aged 35-49 years with acute COVID-19. The sample was PBMCs or T cells enriched from blood (not recorded which). The chain is built from TRBV10-3 and TRBJ2-7; TRBD1 matches at 10 bases. CDR3 region: CATGTGDTYEQYF. The CDR3, as DNA: TGTGCCACAGGGACAGGGGATACCTACGAGCAGTACTTC.